This passage covers 18 T cell receptor beta chains from one sample sequenced in a study of beta chain features in type 1 diabetes. Expressed TCRB transcripts were sequenced because the isolated RNA had all been reverse transcribed beforehand. TCRdb keeps only in-frame clones here, not all; method: immunoSEQ multiplex PCR. The sample has 810,000 or so clones; roughly a sixth are singletons. Sequences were obtained from naive CD4+ T cells from blood. All receptors come from a young woman in good health.

The chain couples TRBV28 to TRBJ2-3; D is tentatively TRBD1 or TRBD2 (5 bases each). This CDR3 comprises 13 residues. Germline CDR1 and CDR2: MDHEN and SYDVKM. V was cut by 5 bases and J by 1 base, with 7 bases left in between. This chain's CDR3 is CASSRDGTDTQYF. CDR3 sequence (DNA): TGTGCCAGCAGTCGGGACGGCACAGATACGCAGTATTTT.

The gene calls are TRBV9 and TRBJ2-5, with D tentatively TRBD2 (6 bases). The CDR3 is 15 residues long. Trimming took 10 bases from V and 7 from J, leaving 26 bases between them. Germline V gene data show CDR1 as SGDLS and CDR2 as YYNGEE. CDR3 nucleotide sequence: TGTGCCTCAACTACCCCTTTAGGAGGGGAAGGGACCCAGTACTTC. Translation: CASTTPLGGEGTQYF. The variable domain in full, with the rest retrieved from reference TRBV9 and TRBJ2-5, is DSGVTQTPKHLITATGQRVTLRCSPRSGDLSVYWYQQSLDQGLQFLIQYYNGEERAKGNILERFSAQQFPDLHSELNLSSLELGDSALYFCASTTPLGGEGTQYFGPGTRLLVL.

V gene TRBV4-1 combines with J gene TRBJ2-3; D remains unclear. V was pared by 6 bases and J by 2 bases, with 18 bases between. The CDR3 length is 16 residues. The germline CDR1 and CDR2 sequences are MGHRA and YSYEKL. The CDR3 loop is CASSRTYTAPTDTQYF. The DNA of the CDR3 is TGCGCCAGCAGTCGTACCTATACCGCCCCCACAGATACGCAGTATTTT.

The gene calls are TRBV7-2 and TRBJ1-5; no firm D call. The CDR3 has 12 amino acids. Trimming took 0 bases from V and 9 from J, leaving 6 bases between them. In germline, CDR1 is SGHTA, CDR2 FQGNSA. CDR3 loop: CASSLALGPQHF. The CDR3 DNA reads as TGTGCCAGCAGCTTAGCACTTGGGCCCCAGCATTTT.

The chain uses TRBV7-2 and TRBJ1-4; TRBD1 matches at 8 bases. Per germline, CDR1 SGHTA and CDR2 FQGNSA. The CDR3 is 16 amino acids. Trimming took 1 base from V and 7 from J; bases not matched to a gene: 8. The CDR3 is CASSLGLPGGTEKLFF. The CDR3, as DNA: TGTGCCAGCAGCTTAGGTCTGCCAGGGGGCACTGAAAAACTGTTTTTT.

This clone was observed a few times. V and J are TRBV28 and TRBJ2-7; no clear D. Trimming pared 3 bases from V and 2 bases from J, leaving 8 bases between. The germline V gene encodes CDR1 MDHEN and CDR2 SYDVKM. This CDR3 has 13 amino acids. CDR3 protein: CASSLYTTYEQYF. CDR3 coding DNA: TGTGCCAGCAGTTTGTACACCACCTACGAGCAGTACTTC.

This chain connects TRBV7-9 to TRBJ2-7; D gene unclear. Per germline, CDR1 SEHNR and CDR2 FQNEAQ (reference sequence). This CDR3 comprises 14 residues. V shed 1 base and J shed 9 bases, with 16 bases lying between them. The CDR3 DNA sequence: TGTGCCAGCAGCTTAGGTGGCTCCCCGGTCGGGCAGTACTTC. Amino acid sequence: CASSLGGSPVGQYF.

The chain employs TRBV29-1 and TRBJ2-5, with D tentatively TRBD2 (5 bases). V lost 4 bases and J 3 bases, leaving 9 bases between the germline ends. This CDR3 is 12 amino acids long. Germline CDR1 and CDR2: SQVTM and ANQGSEA. CDR3 protein: CSVGAAKETQYF. DNA for the CDR3: TGCAGCGTTGGAGCGGCGAAAGAGACCCAGTACTTC.

This sequence joins TRBV7-2 and TRBJ2-6; D possibly corresponds to TRBD1 (6 bases). The CDR3 is 18 amino acids. V was trimmed by 2 bases and J by 0 bases, leaving 14 bases between them. CDR1 is SGHTA, CDR2 FQGNSA, per germline. The DNA of the CDR3 is TGTGCCAGCAGCTTACGACCGACAGGAAGCTCTGGGGCCAACGTCCTGACTTTC. It is translated as CASSLRPTGSSGANVLTF.

The V gene is TRBV28, the J gene TRBJ2-2, with TRBD1 identical over 8 bases. This CDR3 is built from 16 residues. Germline V gene sequence: CDR1 MDHEN, CDR2 SYDVKM. The ends lost 3 bases at V and 4 bases at J; junction bases unmatched: 7. CDR3 sequence (DNA): TGTGCCAGCAGTTTGATTCAGGGGGCATCCACCGGGGAGCTGTTTTTT. Residues: CASSLIQGASTGELFF. Supplemented by reference TRBV28 and TRBJ2-2, the full variable domain reads DVKVTQSSRYLVKRTGEKVFLECVQDMDHENMFWYRQDPGLGLRLIYFSYDVKMKEKGDIPEGYSVSREKKERFSLILESASTNQTSMYLCASSLIQGASTGELFFGEGSRLTVL.

This sequence joins TRBV6-5 and TRBJ2-7, with 11 bases lining up with TRBD2. V lost 6 bases, J lost 4 bases, and 5 bases stayed unmatched. The CDR3 covers 14 residues. CDR1 is MNHEY, CDR2 SVGAGI, per germline. CDR3 sequence (DNA): TGTGCCAGCAGCCGGACTAGCGGGCTTTACGAGCAGTACTTC. Amino acid sequence: CASSRTSGLYEQYF.

V and J are TRBV23-1 and TRBJ2-7; TRBD1 is a possible D gene (5 bases). TRBV23-1 qualifies as an ORF whose function is uncertain. V lost 0 bases to trimming and J lost 3 bases, with 15 bases between them. The CDR3 extends over 16 amino acids. This chain's CDR3 is CASSQSERKGHYEQYF. CDR3 bases: TGCGCCAGCAGTCAATCTGAGCGAAAGGGGCACTACGAGCAGTACTTC.

V and J are TRBV6-5 and TRBJ2-3, with D uncertain. This CDR3 is 14 amino acids long. CDR1 is MNHEY, CDR2 SVGAGI, per germline. V was pared by 4 bases and J by 1 base, with 9 bases between. CDR3 region: CASSFREGTDTQYF. The CDR3 region has the DNA TGTGCCAGCAGTTTCCGAGAGGGCACAGATACGCAGTATTTT.

This clone was seen more than once but under ten times. The chain couples TRBV18 to TRBJ2-1, with D possibly TRBD1 on 6 matching bases. CDR3 length: 11 residues. Germline V CDR1 and CDR2: KGHSH, LQKENI. V lost 4 bases and J lost 10, with 8 bases in between. CDR3 sequence (DNA): TGTGCCAGCTCACACAGGGAGGAGCAGTTCTTC. Its translation is CASSHREEQFF.

V is TRBV2 and J is TRBJ2-2, with D uncertain. The V end lost 6 bases, the J end lost 5 bases, and 7 bases lay between the germline ends. The germline gives CDR1 SNHLY, CDR2 FYNNEI. The CDR3 extends over 12 amino acids. CDR3 region: CASRSGTGELFF. The DNA for the CDR3 is TGTGCCAGCAGAAGTGGTACCGGGGAGCTGTTTTTT. Looking up the rest from reference TRBV2 and TRBJ2-2 gives the full variable domain: EPEVTQTPSHQVTQMGQEVILRCVPISNHLYFYWYRQILGQKVEFLVSFYNNEISEKSEIFDDQFSVERPDGSNFTLKIRSTKLEDSAMYFCASRSGTGELFFGEGSRLTVL.

This clone was observed a few times. This chain connects TRBV18 to TRBJ1-1; TRBD1 is a possible D gene (5 bases). Trimming removed 2 bases at V and 0 bases at J, with 16 bases between. The CDR3 has 17 amino acids. Looked up from germline, CDR1 is KGHSH and CDR2 is LQKENI. As DNA, the CDR3 is TGTGCCAGCTCACCAGAGGGGAGATACACGGTGAACACTGAAGCTTTCTTT. Amino acid sequence: CASSPEGRYTVNTEAFF.

V usage is TRBV7-2 and J usage is TRBJ2-1, with 10 positions matching TRBD2. The CDR3 contains 16 residues. Germline CDR1 reads SGHTA; CDR2 reads FQGNSA. V lost 5 bases to trimming and J lost 4 bases; unmatched junction nucleotides: 8. As DNA, the CDR3 is TGTGCCAGCAGCCGGGAGACTAGCGGGTCGTACAATGAGCAGTTCTTC. Translating it yields CASSRETSGSYNEQFF.

CDR3 in DNA: TGTGCCAGCATGGCCGGAACATCTGCTATCTACGAGCAGTACTTC. This encodes CASMAGTSAIYEQYF. The chain has TRBV7-2 and TRBJ2-7; D ambiguous. Germline CDR1 reads SGHTA; CDR2 reads FQGNSA. The CDR3 sequence is 15 residues long. The V gene lost 7 bases and the J gene lost 3 bases, with 19 bases spanning the gap.